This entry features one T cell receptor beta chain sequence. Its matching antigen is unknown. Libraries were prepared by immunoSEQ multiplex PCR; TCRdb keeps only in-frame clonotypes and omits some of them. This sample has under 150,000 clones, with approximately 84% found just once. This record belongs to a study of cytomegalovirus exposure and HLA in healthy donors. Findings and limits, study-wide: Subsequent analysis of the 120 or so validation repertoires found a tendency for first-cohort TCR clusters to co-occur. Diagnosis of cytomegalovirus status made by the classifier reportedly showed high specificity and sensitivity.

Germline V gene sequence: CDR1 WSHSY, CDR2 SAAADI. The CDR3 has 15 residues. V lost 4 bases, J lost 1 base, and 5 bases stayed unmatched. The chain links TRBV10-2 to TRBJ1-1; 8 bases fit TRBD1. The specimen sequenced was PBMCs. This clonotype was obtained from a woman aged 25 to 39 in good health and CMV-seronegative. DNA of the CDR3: TGCGCCAGCAGTGGCCCCGGGACAGGGAACACTGAAGCTTTCTTT. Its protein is CASSGPGTGNTEAFF.